These 20 T cell receptor beta chains share one sample of origin, sequenced in a study of Graves' ophthalmopathy and Graves' hyperthyroidism. Amplified TCR beta CDR3 regions were obtained using RNA transcripts as template. First-round RT-PCR used HTBI primers; second-round multiplex PCR followed. TCRdb called the multiplex PCR reads again in MiXCR, with one record for every CDR3 protein. The sample carries hundreds of thousands of distinct CDR3 sequences, about 22% recorded once. The sequenced sample consisted of peripheral blood. These receptors all stem from a woman in her fifties or sixties with Graves' ophthalmopathy.

This clonotype was counted at least ten times. The chain joins TRBV6-5 to TRBJ1-1; D is possibly TRBD1 (5 bases). Germline CDR1 MNHEY, CDR2 SVGAGI. The germline V and J ends were trimmed by 6 bases and 8 bases, with 16 bases remaining between them. The CDR3 runs 13 residues. CDR3 loop: CASRHRSGGEAFF. The CDR3 DNA follows: TGTGCCAGCAGACACCGGAGTGGGGGGGAAGCTTTCTTT.

The sample holds many counts of this clonotype. CDR3 bases: TGTGCCAGCAGTGGGGGACAGAGAGCATATAATTCACCCCTCCACTTT. Its translation is CASSGGQRAYNSPLHF. V usage is TRBV2 and J usage is TRBJ1-6; 7 nucleotides match TRBD1. The CDR3 has 16 amino acids. Losses at the gene ends were 4 bases for V and 4 bases for J; bases not matched to a gene: 7. Germline lookup yields CDR1 SNHLY and CDR2 FYNNEI.

In its sample, this clonotype was seen many times. The V and J genes are TRBV6-5 and TRBJ1-2; 10 bases agree with TRBD1. The germline gives CDR1 MNHEY, CDR2 SVGAGI. This CDR3 contains 14 residues. With 5 bases clipped from V and 3 bases from J, the junction kept 3 bases outside the gene matches. CDR3 nucleotides: TGTGCCAGCAGTACAGGGACAGGGGACTATGGCTACACCTTC. Translation gives CASSTGTGDYGYTF.

This clonotype was counted a few times. The chain employs TRBV11-1 and TRBJ2-5; the match to TRBD2 covers 10 bases. The CDR3 is 17 residues long. V dropped 5 bases and J dropped 5; count of bases not matched to a gene: 14. Germline CDR1 reads SGHAT; CDR2 reads FQDESV (reference sequence). CDR3 protein: CASSTIASGRAVETQYF. The CDR3 nucleotides are TGTGCCAGCAGCACCATAGCAAGCGGGAGGGCCGTCGAGACCCAGTACTTC.

This clonotype was recorded at least ten times. The chain employs TRBV6-1 and TRBJ1-6; TRBD1 aligns across 7 bases. Unmatched junction bases numbered 0, after V lost 6 bases and J lost 4 bases. The CDR3 extends over 13 amino acids. Germline lookup yields CDR1 MNHNS and CDR2 SASEGT. The CDR3 nucleotides read TGTGCCAGCAGCAGGGGGTATAATTCACCCCTCCACTTT. Its protein is CASSRGYNSPLHF.

The chain joins TRBV6-1 to TRBJ2-7; 7 bases line up with TRBD1. The V gene's germline CDR1 is MNHNS and CDR2 SASEGT. There are 12 residues in the CDR3. The junction had 5 bases not matched to a gene; V was cut back by 5 bases and J by 7 bases. In nucleotides, the CDR3 is TGTGCCAGCAGTAGGGACAGCCTGGAGCAGTACTTC. It is translated as CASSRDSLEQYF.

Ten or more counts support this clonotype. Mismatch with germline at one junction end may stem from a read error. The chain joins TRBV6-1 to TRBJ2-5, with D tentatively TRBD1 or TRBD2 (6 bases each). CDR1 and CDR2 from the germline V gene are MNHNS and SASEGT. This CDR3 is 17 amino acids long. This chain's CDR3 is CASSEVRGGIGQEAQYF. The CDR3 DNA reads TGTGCCAGCAGTGAAGTGAGAGGGGGGATCGGCCAAGAGGCCCAGTACTTC.

The chain links TRBV24-1 to TRBJ1-1; 9 positions match TRBD1. Trimming at V came to 11 bases and at J to 4 bases, leaving 13 bases not matched to a gene. Germline-derived CDR1 and CDR2 are KGHDR and SFDVKD. The CDR3 loop spans 15 amino acids. CDR3 nucleotides: TGTGCCAGCAGAATGACGGGACAGGGAAGCACTGAAGCTTTCTTT. This gives the protein CASRMTGQGSTEAFF.

This clonotype has ten or more counts. This chain uses TRBV4-1 with TRBJ2-5, with TRBD2 matching over 8 bases. Germline CDR1 and CDR2: MGHRA and YSYEKL. The CDR3 runs 14 residues. J lost 5 bases, V lost 1 base, and 3 bases had no gene match. CDR3 residues: CASSQGTSLETQYF. The CDR3 coding sequence is TGCGCCAGCAGCCAAGGGACTAGCCTGGAGACCCAGTACTTC.

V is TRBV28 and J is TRBJ1-2; 8 bases fit TRBD1. Germline CDR1 is MDHEN and CDR2 is SYDVKM. The CDR3 covers 16 residues. Losses at the gene ends were 6 bases for V and 5 bases for J; bases not matched to a gene: 14. CDR3 region: CASSSLLRTGPYGYTF. The CDR3 bases are TGTGCCAGCAGCTCACTACTAAGGACAGGGCCTTATGGCTACACCTTC.

Ten or more counts support this clonotype. This chain uses TRBV20-1 with TRBJ1-2; TRBD1 might be the D (6 bases). CDR1 is DFQATT, CDR2 SNEGSKA, per germline (reference sequence). Trimming took 6 bases from V and 1 from J, leaving 18 bases between them. The CDR3 sequence is 15 residues long. This CDR3 is CSAQGGGQLNYGYTF. CDR3 bases: TGCAGTGCCCAAGGGGGGGGCCAGCTTAACTATGGCTACACCTTC.

In its sample, this clonotype was seen many times. This chain uses TRBV5-1 with TRBJ2-7; no clear D. Trimming left V 1 base short and J 5 bases short, with 7 bases between. CDR1 is SGHRS and CDR2 is YFSETQ in the germline V gene. CDR3 length: 12 amino acids. CDR3 loop: CASSLQFDEQYF. CDR3 in DNA: TGCGCCAGCAGCTTGCAGTTCGACGAGCAGTACTTC.

This clonotype was detected many times. The rearrangement uses TRBV29-1 and TRBJ1-1, with no clear D. The V gene's germline CDR1 is SQVTM and CDR2 ANQGSEA. CDR3 length equals 11 residues. Trimming stripped 5 bases from V and 5 bases from J, with 9 bases between. CDR3 amino acids: CSVSVKTEAFF. CDR3 DNA sequence: TGCAGCGTTTCAGTTAAGACTGAAGCTTTCTTT.

On this clonotype itself: A much larger clone lies one base from this, so it may be a read error. The rearrangement links TRBV24-1 to TRBJ1-2; a weak D match, TRBD1 (5 bases). This CDR3 region has 14 residues. Looked up from germline, CDR1 is KGHDR and CDR2 is SFDVKD. The chain's CDR3 is CAASRVGTDYGYTF. DNA for the CDR3: TGTGCCGCCAGTCGTGTCGGGACGGACTATGGCTACACCTTC.

This clonotype showed up many times. The chain uses TRBV20-1 and TRBJ1-5; a weak D match, TRBD1 (6 bases). V was trimmed by 6 bases and J by 4 bases, leaving 16 bases between them. CDR1 is DFQATT, CDR2 SNEGSKA, per germline (reference sequence). The CDR3 is made up of 14 amino acids. CDR3 loop: CSAPDGQMNQPQHF. CDR3 in DNA: TGCAGTGCCCCAGACGGACAGATGAATCAGCCCCAGCATTTT.

This clonotype was counted ten times or more. The chain couples TRBV7-6 to TRBJ2-5; D uncertain. Germline CDR1 is SGHVS and CDR2 is FNYEAQ. The CDR3 totals 13 residues. Between the trimmed V and J ends, which lost 2 bases and 6 bases, there was a span of 10 bases. CDR3 loop: CASSLTPPQTQYF. DNA for the CDR3: TGTGCCAGCAGCTTAACCCCCCCCCAGACCCAGTACTTC.

The sample holds many counts of this clonotype. The chain couples TRBV30 to TRBJ2-4; D might be TRBD1 (6 bases). The CDR3 length is 14 residues. The V gene's germline CDR1 is GTSNPN and CDR2 SVGIG (reference sequence). V was clipped by 5 bases and J by 7 bases, with 18 bases between them. For the CDR3, the DNA is TGTGCCTGGGAAGCAGGGGTTGTAGGGAACATTCAGTACTTC. Translated: CAWEAGVVGNIQYF.

At least ten counts were recorded for this clonotype. The genes are TRBV13 and TRBJ2-7; tentatively, D is TRBD2 (5 bases). Trimming cost V 3 bases and J 6 bases, with 15 bases left between them. CDR3 size: 14 residues. Germline V lookup: CDR1 PRHDT, CDR2 FYEKMQ (reference sequence). CDR3 in amino acids: CASSLPVEGAEQYF. In DNA, the CDR3 is TGTGCCAGCAGCTTGCCGGTAGAGGGAGCCGAGCAGTACTTC. Supplemented by reference TRBV13 and TRBJ2-7, the full variable domain reads AAGVIQSPRHLIKEKRETATLKCYPIPRHDTVYWYQQGPGQDPQFLISFYEKMQSDKGSIPDRFSAQQFSDYHSELNMSSLELGDSALYFCASSLPVEGAEQYFGPGTRLTVT.

This clonotype has at least ten counts. This chain joins TRBV19 and TRBJ2-7; no clear D. The CDR3 consists of 11 residues. The ends were cut back, 3 bases at V and 4 bases at J, with 4 bases in the middle. In germline, CDR1 is LNHDA, CDR2 SQIVND (reference sequence). In nucleotides, the CDR3 is TGTGCCAGTAGTATGGGTTACGAGCAGTACTTC. The encoded protein is CASSMGYEQYF. The full variable domain, in which reference TRBV19 and TRBJ2-7 provide the parts outside the CDR3, is DGGITQSPKYLFRKEGQNVTLSCEQNLNHDAMYWYRQDPGQGLRLIYYSQIVNDFQKGDIAEGYSVSREKKESFPLTVTSAQKNPTAFYLCASSMGYEQYFGPGTRLTVT.

This clonotype appeared many times. The chain uses TRBV12-3 or TRBV12-4 and TRBJ2-5, with 8 bases identical to TRBD1. The V gene end was trimmed by 6 bases and the J gene end by 6 bases; junction bases not matched to a gene: 9. The CDR3 consists of 14 residues. CDR3 protein: CASSFGQGKQTQYF. The CDR3 DNA sequence: TGTGCCAGCAGCTTTGGACAGGGCAAACAGACCCAGTACTTC.